Here is one TCR beta chain with its context. The antigen is not known. This CDR3 region has 18 residues. Germline V gene lookup returns CDR1 SGDLS and CDR2 YYNGEE. V was clipped by 3 bases and J by 5 bases; unmatched bases: 16. The data were taken from a study of graft-versus-host responses after intestinal transplantation. TCRdb's copy holds only in-frame clones and misses some; the assay was immunoSEQ multiplex PCR. The table has under 90,000 clones, roughly 90% seen once. General study results and limits: Allografts of patients with graft-donor T cell macrochimerism showed high graft-versus-host to host-versus-graft clone ratios. GvH clones turned up in recipient marrow; some had shown up first in ileum or blood.

This clonotype was obtained from a human donor who was the organ donor for an intestinal transplant. The sample here was unstimulated CD8+ T cells sorted from spleen or lymph node cells, taken before transplant. The chain couples TRBV9 to TRBJ2-1; 8 nucleotides line up with TRBD2. The chain's CDR3 is CASSGDLREAGVHNEQFF. CDR3 DNA: TGTGCCAGCAGCGGAGACCTTCGGGAAGCGGGGGTACACAATGAGCAGTTCTTC.